These 27 T cell receptor beta chains originate from one sample sequenced in a study of Graves' ophthalmopathy and Graves' hyperthyroidism. Amplification from RNA transcripts yielded the TCR beta CDR3 regions. Second-round multiplex PCR followed a first-round RT-PCR using HTBI primers. TCRdb independently ran MiXCR on the multiplex PCR reads; one entry per CDR3 protein. In the table there are under 400,000 distinct CDR3 sequences, 17% of which are singletons. Sequencing input: peripheral blood. The origin of the receptors is an adult man with Graves' ophthalmopathy.

This clonotype was seen repeatedly, ten times or more. The chain is built from TRBV20-1 and TRBJ1-6; TRBD1 matches at 9 bases. This CDR3 contains 15 residues. Germline-derived CDR1 and CDR2 are DFQATT and SNEGSKA (reference sequence). Germline trimming cut 5 bases from V and 8 bases from J; bases unmatched to any gene: 10. CDR3 in amino acids: CSAGAPGQGDSPLHF. CDR3 DNA sequence: TGCAGTGCTGGCGCTCCGGGACAGGGAGATTCACCCCTCCACTTT.

In its sample, this clonotype was seen many times. The chain combines TRBV20-1 with TRBJ2-5; TRBD1 matches 10 bases. Trimming removed 3 bases from V and 5 bases from J; junction bases left unmatched: 15. CDR1 and CDR2 (germline): DFQATT, SNEGSKA (reference sequence). The CDR3 contains 17 residues. CDR3 residues: CSARPPTGQGRRETQYF. As DNA, the CDR3 is TGCAGTGCTAGGCCCCCAACGGGACAGGGGCGTCGGGAGACCCAGTACTTC.

Ten or more counts support this clonotype. This sequence joins TRBV12-3 or TRBV12-4 and TRBJ2-5; the match to TRBD2 covers 8 bases. CDR3 length: 14 residues. The trim removed 5 bases at V and 1 base at J, leaving 3 bases unmatched. CDR3: CASSGLAGQETQYF. The CDR3 DNA follows: TGTGCCAGCAGTGGACTAGCTGGCCAAGAGACCCAGTACTTC.

This clonotype was seen many times. The chain joins TRBV5-1 to TRBJ2-7, with unresolved D. Germline CDR1 is SGHRS and CDR2 is YFSETQ. V lost 0 bases to trimming and J lost 1 base, with 17 bases between them. This CDR3 spans 17 amino acids. The CDR3 sequence: CASSLAPNLLTSYEQYF. CDR3 coding DNA: TGCGCCAGCAGCTTGGCGCCCAACCTGCTCACGTCCTACGAGCAGTACTTC.

This clonotype was seen ten or more times. V and J are TRBV20-1 and TRBJ2-5, with TRBD1 matching over 7 bases. CDR3 length: 12 amino acids. Germline V gene sequence: CDR1 DFQATT, CDR2 SNEGSKA (reference sequence). With V trimmed by 5 bases and J by 1 base, 1 base remained unmatched. CDR3 coding DNA: TGCAGTGCTGACAGGGCCCAAGAGACCCAGTACTTC. This codes for CSADRAQETQYF.

Many counts were recorded for this clonotype. The V and J genes are TRBV6-4 and TRBJ1-5; D call uncertain. V was clipped by 5 bases and J by 0 bases, with 11 bases between them. In germline, CDR1 is MRHNA, CDR2 SNTAGT. The CDR3 contains 15 residues. For the CDR3, the DNA is TGTGCCAGCAGTTTGAAGGGCTATAGCAATCAGCCCCAGCATTTT. Its translation: CASSLKGYSNQPQHF.

This clonotype was seen a handful of times. CDR3 region: CASSQEQNGYTF. The CDR3 DNA sequence: TGTGCCAGCAGCCAAGAACAGAATGGCTACACCTTC. The chain has TRBV3-1 and TRBJ1-2; D ambiguous. V was cut by 0 bases and J by 6 bases, with 5 bases left in between. The germline CDR1 and CDR2 sequences are LGHDT and YNNKEL (reference sequence). This CDR3 has 12 residues.

The J gene is TRBJ2-7, the V gene TRBV7-9, with D tentatively TRBD2 (5 bases). The CDR3 is 15 amino acids. The germline V and J ends were trimmed by 5 bases and 2 bases, with 16 bases remaining between them. Germline V gene sequence: CDR1 SEHNR, CDR2 FQNEAQ (reference sequence). CDR3 bases: TGTGCCAGCAGCCTCAGTTATGGCGGGCCCTACGAGCAGTACTTC. Amino acids: CASSLSYGGPYEQYF.

This clonotype was seen at least ten times. The CDR3 region is CSAKTTGNTEAFF. The DNA of the CDR3 is TGCAGTGCGAAGACGACAGGGAACACTGAAGCTTTCTTT. The chain is built from TRBV20-1 and TRBJ1-1; D is perhaps TRBD1 (6 bases). CDR1 is DFQATT, CDR2 SNEGSKA, per germline (reference sequence). The CDR3 totals 13 residues. The V gene lost 6 bases and the J gene lost 1 base, with 12 bases spanning the gap.

There are many counts of this clonotype. The rearrangement joins TRBV20-1 to TRBJ2-5; no reliable D call. The CDR3 has 13 amino acids. Germline assignment: CDR1 DFQATT and CDR2 SNEGSKA (reference sequence). The ends were cut back, 2 bases at V and 5 bases at J, with 12 bases in the middle. CDR3 protein: CSARISGGETQYF. CDR3 nucleotide sequence: TGCAGTGCTAGAATTTCGGGTGGGGAGACCCAGTACTTC.

This clonotype was seen many times. The chain recombines TRBV28 with TRBJ1-1, with D possibly TRBD1 on 6 matching bases. Germline CDR1 reads MDHEN; CDR2 reads SYDVKM. This CDR3 is built from 17 residues. Trimming stripped 1 base from V and 1 base from J, with 16 bases between. CDR3 sequence: CASSLSFGGTTNTEAFF. The CDR3, as DNA: TGTGCCAGCAGTTTATCGTTTGGGGGGACAACGAACACTGAAGCTTTCTTT.

At least ten counts were recorded for this clonotype. The V call is TRBV6-1, the J call TRBJ1-5; the D gene is possibly TRBD1 (6 bases). V lost 6 bases to trimming and J lost 3 bases, with 12 bases between them. This CDR3 is 14 amino acids long. The germline CDR1 and CDR2 sequences are MNHNS and SASEGT. CDR3 in DNA: TGTGCCAGCAGCCTGGCAGGGGTCAATCAGCCCCAGCATTTT. As protein: CASSLAGVNQPQHF.

In this sample, this clonotype turned up many times. V usage is TRBV6-1 and J usage is TRBJ2-7; 8 bases agree with TRBD2. The CDR3 consists of 14 residues. The V gene end was trimmed by 4 bases and the J gene end by 2 bases; junction bases not matched to a gene: 4. The germline V gene has CDR1 MNHNS and CDR2 SASEGT. CDR3: CASSVERGTYEQYF. The CDR3 DNA follows: TGTGCCAGCAGTGTAGAGCGGGGGACCTACGAGCAGTACTTC.

The genes are TRBV6-1 and TRBJ1-2, with D hard to call. The CDR3 consists of 15 residues. V lost 5 bases and J lost 2, with 15 bases in between. CDR1 and CDR2 (germline): MNHNS, SASEGT. This CDR3 reads CASSPTGPLNYGYTF. Here the CDR3 DNA reads TGTGCCAGCAGTCCAACTGGACCCCTCAACTATGGCTACACCTTC.

At least ten counts were recorded for this clonotype. The V and J genes are TRBV5-1 and TRBJ1-5; no reliable D call. CDR1 and CDR2 from the germline V gene are SGHRS and YFSETQ. V was cut by 4 bases and J by 7 bases, with 12 bases left in between. This CDR3 is 13 amino acids long. The CDR3 DNA sequence: TGCGCCAGCAGCATCAGGTTCGGACAGCCCCAGCATTTT. As protein: CASSIRFGQPQHF.

This clonotype has a count of ten or more. This chain links TRBV11-2 with TRBJ1-1; weak D call: TRBD1 (5 bases). In germline, CDR1 is SGHAT, CDR2 FQNNGV. V was clipped by 3 bases and J by 2 bases, with 16 bases between them. The CDR3 extends over 16 amino acids. In DNA form, the CDR3 reads TGTGCCAGCAGCTTTGGCTCAGGGCAGGGCAACACTGAAGCTTTCTTT. Its protein is CASSFGSGQGNTEAFF.

This clonotype was recorded at least ten times. The chain recombines TRBV2 with TRBJ1-2, with D possibly matching TRBD1 (6 bases). From germline, CDR1 is SNHLY and CDR2 FYNNEI. CDR3 length equals 15 residues. The V gene lost 6 bases and the J gene lost 5 bases, with 19 bases spanning the gap. CDR3 protein: CASRQYGQLLYGYTF. The CDR3 DNA sequence: TGTGCCAGCAGACAATACGGACAGCTTCTGTATGGCTACACCTTC.

Note on this clonotype: This CDR3 is missing its conserved last phenylalanine or tryptophan, likely due to a read error. The chain links TRBV12-3 or TRBV12-4 to TRBJ1-1; TRBD1 agrees at 10 bases. This CDR3 comprises 13 residues. This chain's CDR3 is CTSSGDRGRYAFV. CDR3 bases: TGTACCAGCAGCGGCGACAGGGGGCGTTATGCTTTCGTT.

In the case of this clonotype: A much larger clone is a single base away; this may be a read error. The J gene is TRBJ2-5, the V gene TRBV20-1, with D maybe TRBD1 (6 bases). V lost 1 base and J lost 7, with 16 bases in between. Germline CDR1 reads DFQATT; CDR2 reads SNEGSKA (reference sequence). This CDR3 spans 14 amino acids. The CDR3: CSARVTGSEGTQYF. As DNA, the CDR3 is TGCAGTGCTAGAGTTACAGGGAGTGAGGGGACCCAGTACTTC.

The table lists this clonotype with many counts. CDR3 bases: TGTGCCAGCAGCCCTACTGCCGTCTCCTACGAGCAGTACTTC. This encodes CASSPTAVSYEQYF. This rearrangement joins TRBV7-3 to TRBJ2-7; D remains unclear. CDR1 is SGHTA, CDR2 FQGTGA, per germline. This CDR3 is built from 14 residues. The V end was cut by 5 bases, the J end by 0 bases, with 11 bases between.

This clonotype was recorded many times. The V call is TRBV30, the J call TRBJ1-6, with TRBD1 matching over 7 bases. J gave up 3 bases and V 3 bases, and 5 bases lay outside the gene matches. The germline V gene has CDR1 GTSNPN and CDR2 SVGIG (reference sequence). This CDR3 comprises 15 residues. The CDR3 protein is CAWSAGGDYNSPLHF. The DNA of the CDR3 is TGTGCCTGGAGCGCAGGGGGGGACTATAATTCACCCCTCCACTTT.

Many counts were recorded for this clonotype. As DNA, the CDR3 is TGTGCCAGCAGCTCCCCTCCGTACTGGGAGACCCAGTACTTC. Amino acids: CASSSPPYWETQYF. The gene calls are TRBV5-4 and TRBJ2-5; D is unclear. CDR1 and CDR2 (germline): SGHNT, YYREEE (reference sequence). CDR3 length: 14 residues. Between the trimmed V and J ends, which lost 3 bases and 5 bases, there was a span of 14 bases.

This clonotype occurred many times. The rearrangement joins TRBV27 to TRBJ1-5; tentative D call: TRBD1 (5 bases). The CDR3 spans 15 residues. Germline-derived CDR1 and CDR2 are MNHEY and SMNVEV (reference sequence). The ends were cut back, 7 bases at V and 1 base at J, with 14 bases in the middle. The CDR3 DNA reads TGTGCCAGCACCCTAGGGGCAGGGAGCAATCAGCCCCAGCATTTT. Amino acids: CASTLGAGSNQPQHF.

A remark on this clonotype: A much larger clone lies a single base off, so this may be a read error. The rearrangement joins TRBV10-3 to TRBJ2-3; 10 bases are shared with TRBD2. Losses at the gene ends were 8 bases for V and 5 bases for J; bases not matched to a gene: 4. The CDR3 length is 13 residues. Germline V gives CDR1 ENHRY, CDR2 SYGVKD. CDR3 nucleotides: TGTGCCATCGGGACTAGCGACAGAGATACGCAGTATTTT. Its translation: CAIGTSDRDTQYF.

This clonotype was picked up many times. The chain carries TRBV6-1 and TRBJ2-7; unclear D gene. The length of the CDR3 is 13 residues. V lost 2 bases and J 3 bases, leaving 8 bases between the germline ends. CDR1 and CDR2 (germline): MNHNS, SASEGT. The CDR3 coding sequence is TGTGCCAGCAGTGAAAATCCCGTCTACGAGCAGTACTTC. It codes for CASSENPVYEQYF.

This clonotype was found many times. The rearrangement links TRBV19 to TRBJ2-5, with 11 bases that match TRBD1. CDR1 and CDR2 (germline): LNHDA, SQIVND (reference sequence). CDR3 size: 15 residues. The V and J ends lost 5 bases and 1 base, in that order; junction bases with no gene match: 3. For the CDR3, the DNA is TGTGCCAGTAGTTGGGGGACAGGGGGCCAAGAGACCCAGTACTTC. As protein: CASSWGTGGQETQYF.

This clonotype has just a few counts. The chain has TRBV20-1 and TRBJ1-2; D gene ambiguous. Germline-derived CDR1 and CDR2 are DFQATT and SNEGSKA (reference sequence). Deletions cut 3 bases from V and 6 bases from J, with 5 bases between. This CDR3 is built from 10 residues. The CDR3 loop is CSASSNGYTF. CDR3 bases: TGCAGTGCTAGCTCCAATGGCTACACCTTC.